The rows below give T cell receptor beta chains drawn from one sample of a study of T cells in Graves' hyperthyroidism and ophthalmopathy. TCRdb itself ran the multiplex PCR reads through MiXCR, one entry per CDR3 protein. The table lists a few hundred thousand distinct CDR3 sequences, more than 45% of them singletons. Sequences were obtained from peripheral blood or thyroid tissue (not recorded which). These receptors all stem from an adult woman with Graves' disease, either hyperthyroidism or ophthalmopathy (not recorded which). Both conserved end residues are part of each CDR3. The D gene is left open where the match is weak. Rows may omit the clone size; those that give it use once, few, many or a size class.

v_gene,abundance,d_gene,j_gene,CDR3aa,CDR3nt
TRBV7-2,NA,NA,TRBJ1-2,CASSSRTLVNYGYTF,TGTGCCAGCAGCTCACGGACACTCGTTAACTATGGCTACACCTTC
TRBV12-3/TRBV12-4,many,TRBD1,TRBJ1-1,CASQTGADTEAFF,TGTGCCAGCCAGACAGGGGCCGACACTGAAGCTTTCTTT
TRBV9,NA,NA,TRBJ2-5,CASSSVESRGARKTQYF,TGTGCCAGCAGCTCCGTAGAGTCAAGGGGGGCTCGAAAGACCCAGTACTTC
TRBV20-1,many,NA,TRBJ2-7,CSARTSAYEQYF,TGCAGTGCTAGAACCTCAGCCTACGAGCAGTACTTC
TRBV5-1,few,TRBD2,TRBJ2-1,CASSRLAGVGEQFF,TGCGCCAGCAGCCGCCTAGCGGGAGTGGGTGAGCAGTTCTTC
TRBV10-3,NA,NA,TRBJ1-2,CATRDGLGYGYTF,TGTGCCACCAGGGACGGCCTTGGCTATGGCTACACCTTC
TRBV7-3,NA,TRBD1,TRBJ1-4,CASSLRQGTSEKLFF,TGTGCCAGCAGCTTGCGACAGGGGACTAGTGAAAAACTGTTTTTT
TRBV9,NA,TRBD1,TRBJ2-2,CASSVDRGPLNTGELFF,TGTGCCAGCAGCGTAGACAGGGGTCCCTTGAACACCGGGGAGCTGTTTTTT
TRBV10-3,few,NA,TRBJ1-2,CAIKWGNYGYTF,TGTGCCATCAAGTGGGGTAACTATGGCTACACCTTC
TRBV10-3,NA,NA,TRBJ2-6,CAISEVDTGANVLTF,TGTGCCATCAGTGAGGTCGATACTGGGGCCAACGTCCTGACTTTC
TRBV7-2,NA,TRBD1,TRBJ1-2,CASSPTGQGLNGYTF,TGTGCCAGCAGCCCCACGGGACAGGGTCTTAATGGCTACACCTTC
TRBV10-1,few,NA,TRBJ1-3,CASRAGSGNTIYF,TGCGCCAGCAGGGCAGGTTCTGGAAACACCATATATTTT
TRBV29-1,NA,TRBD2,TRBJ2-5,CSVDGLAGQETQYF,TGCAGCGTTGATGGACTAGCGGGGCAAGAGACCCAGTACTTC
TRBV7-9,NA,NA,TRBJ1-2,CASSLGRGFSGYTF,TGTGCCAGCAGCTTGGGCAGGGGTTTCAGTGGCTACACCTTC
TRBV4-1,many,NA,TRBJ1-2,CASSQVPLRGYTF,TGCGCCAGCAGCCAAGTACCCCTTCGGGGCTACACCTTC
TRBV28,NA,NA,TRBJ1-1,CASREVTEAFF,TGTGCCAGCAGGGAGGTTACTGAAGCTTTCTTT
TRBV7-2,NA,NA,TRBJ2-3,CASSLVFSRGADTQYF,TGTGCCAGCAGCTTAGTATTTAGCAGGGGCGCAGATACGCAGTATTTT
TRBV15,NA,NA,TRBJ2-5,CATSRVNEGETQYF,TGTGCCACCAGCAGAGTAAACGAGGGGGAGACCCAGTACTTC
TRBV7-9,many,NA,TRBJ1-2,CASTSNRTHRSLWGYTF,TGTGCCAGCACCTCTAACCGGACACATAGGTCCCTTTGGGGCTACACCTTC
TRBV5-1,many,TRBD1,TRBJ1-1,CASSLEQGAEAFF,TGCGCCAGCAGCTTGGAACAGGGGGCTGAAGCTTTCTTT
TRBV12-3/TRBV12-4,NA,NA,TRBJ2-5,CASSFLPPKKQETQYF,TGTGCCAGCAGTTTTCTTCCACCGAAGAAGCAAGAGACCCAGTACTTC
TRBV7-9,many,NA,TRBJ1-1,CASGQANTEAFF,TGTGCCAGCGGACAAGCTAACACTGAAGCTTTCTTT
TRBV13,many,NA,TRBJ2-7,CASSSIEAYEQYF,TGTGCCAGCAGTTCGATTGAGGCCTACGAGCAGTACTTC
TRBV9,NA,NA,TRBJ1-4,CASSQTLRTEGEKLFF,TGTGCCAGCAGTCAAACCCTACGGACTGAGGGGGAAAAACTGTTTTTT
TRBV5-1,many,NA,TRBJ1-1,CASSLGRDGTEAFF,TGCGCCAGCAGCTTGGGGAGGGACGGCACTGAAGCTTTCTTT
TRBV2,NA,NA,TRBJ2-5,CASSVLIQYF,TGTGCCAGCAGTGTCCTGATCCAGTACTTC
TRBV6-5,many,NA,TRBJ1-1,CASTTLDMPNEAFF,TGTGCCAGCACAACCCTTGACATGCCCAATGAAGCTTTCTTT
TRBV30,few,TRBD1,TRBJ2-6,CAWRKTGVGGANVLTF,TGTGCCTGGAGGAAGACAGGGGTGGGCGGGGCCAACGTCCTGACTTTC
TRBV20-1,NA,NA,TRBJ1-1,CSARTDGYTEAFF,TGCAGTGCTAGGACCGACGGGTACACTGAAGCTTTCTTT
TRBV29-1,NA,TRBD1,TRBJ2-5,CSVNPEQGASETQYF,TGCAGCGTTAATCCTGAACAGGGGGCTTCGGAGACCCAGTACTTC
TRBV2,NA,NA,TRBJ1-5,CASSPGDPSHEHF,TGTGCCAGCAGCCCAGGGGACCCTAGCCACGAGCATTTT
TRBV2,NA,NA,TRBJ1-1,CASSGVVVESFF,TGTGCCAGCAGTGGAGTAGTGGTCGAGTCTTTCTTT
TRBV19,many,TRBD2,TRBJ2-1,CASSSGTSGRGEQFF,TGTGCCAGTAGCTCCGGGACTAGCGGGAGAGGTGAGCAGTTCTTC
TRBV5-5,many,TRBD1,TRBJ1-3,CASSWDSPSSGNTIYF,TGTGCCAGCAGCTGGGACAGCCCGAGCTCTGGAAACACCATATATTTT
TRBV6-1,many,NA,TRBJ1-2,CASSETGTDGDGYTF,TGTGCCAGCAGTGAAACCGGGACGGACGGTGATGGCTACACCTTC
TRBV7-2,NA,NA,TRBJ1-4,CASSMGHGNEKLFF,TGTGCCAGCAGCATGGGACACGGTAATGAAAAACTGTTTTTT
TRBV7-3,once,NA,TRBJ1-2,CASSLSMGGGYTF,TGTGCCAGCAGCTTAAGTATGGGGGGAGGCTACACCTTC
TRBV10-3,NA,NA,TRBJ1-5,CAIKPGSNQPQHF,TGTGCCATCAAGCCGGGTAGCAATCAGCCCCAGCATTTT
TRBV2,many,TRBD1,TRBJ2-5,CASSPGQGAVGWTETQYF,TGTGCCAGCAGTCCGGGACAGGGGGCAGTGGGGTGGACGGAGACCCAGTACTTC
TRBV25-1,many,TRBD1,TRBJ1-2,CASSASGTGHLYGYTF,TGTGCCAGCAGTGCCTCCGGGACAGGGCACCTTTATGGCTACACCTTC
TRBV6-5,NA,TRBD1,TRBJ2-5,CASSYRDRGRWAQPQYF,TGTGCCAGCAGTTACCGGGACAGGGGGCGGTGGGCGCAGCCCCAGTACTTC